Listed below are T cell receptor beta chains from one sample, sequenced in a study of blood T cell repertoires in COVID-19. Sequencing was performed with immunoSEQ multiplex PCR; in TCRdb, only in-frame clones are kept and a portion is missing. In the table there are over 90,000 clones, roughly 90% of which are singletons. What was sequenced was peripheral blood. The source is a woman in her 70s with acute or convalescent COVID-19. The CDR3 runs from the conserved cysteine through the conserved F or W. A D gene is named only where the DNA matches it firmly. Clone size is stated in some rows and not others, as once, few, many or a class when expanded.

clone size,V gene,D gene,J gene,CDR3 protein,CDR3 DNA
few,TRBV4-2,-,TRBJ2-7,CASSQVRGAIGEQYF,TGTGCCAGCAGCCAAGTTCGGGGGGCGATCGGCGAGCAGTACTTC
-,TRBV3-1/TRBV3-2,-,TRBJ2-5,CASSRARTQTQYF,TGTGCCAGCAGCCGAGCTAGAACCCAGACCCAGTACTTC
-,TRBV6-6,-,TRBJ2-1,CASSYYLSNEQFF,TGTGCCAGCAGTTACTATCTCAGCAATGAGCAGTTCTTC
-,TRBV15,-,TRBJ1-6,CATSRMGRPNSPLHF,TGTGCCACCAGCCGCATGGGCAGGCCCAATTCACCCCTCCACTTT
-,TRBV28,-,TRBJ2-5,CASSLRAGGQTQYF,TGTGCCAGCAGTTTAAGGGCAGGGGGGCAGACCCAGTACTTC
-,TRBV7-8,-,TRBJ1-2,CASSLMGQQRGRSGYTF,TGTGCCAGCAGCTTAATGGGGCAACAGCGGGGGAGGTCTGGCTACACCTTC
few,TRBV5-6,TRBD1,TRBJ1-2,CASSPRQGRSYGYTF,TGTGCCAGCAGCCCACGACAGGGTCGGAGCTATGGCTACACCTTC
-,TRBV3-1/TRBV3-2,TRBD1,TRBJ1-4,CASSHVTGVDEKLFF,TGTGCCAGCAGCCACGTCACAGGGGTCGATGAAAAACTGTTTTTT
-,TRBV11-1,TRBD2,TRBJ2-7,CASSFTGTSGSYEQYF,TGTGCCAGCAGCTTTACTGGGACTAGCGGCTCCTACGAGCAGTACTTC
few,TRBV30,-,TRBJ1-3,CAWSHTPGSGNTIYF,TGTGCCTGGAGTCATACACCAGGGTCTGGAAACACCATATATTTT
-,TRBV14,-,TRBJ2-3,CASSQGTRSGTDTQYF,TGTGCCAGCAGCCAGGGGACACGCAGCGGCACAGATACGCAGTATTTT
-,TRBV18,-,TRBJ1-6,CASSSREFNSPLHF,TGTGCCAGCTCGTCGCGAGAATTTAATTCACCCCTCCACTTT
-,TRBV5-1,-,TRBJ2-1,CASSLASLAQRREQFF,TGCGCCAGCAGCTTGGCCTCGTTAGCCCAAAGGCGGGAGCAGTTCTTC
-,TRBV10-3,TRBD1,TRBJ1-2,CAISEWDREGYTF,TGTGCCATCAGTGAGTGGGACAGGGAAGGCTACACCTTC
-,TRBV7-2,TRBD1,TRBJ1-5,CASSFPRTGISNQPQHF,TGTGCCAGCAGCTTCCCTCGGACAGGGATAAGCAATCAGCCCCAGCATTTT
-,TRBV18,TRBD1,TRBJ2-3,CASSLGQSSTDTQYF,TGTGCCAGCTCATTGGGACAGAGCAGCACAGATACGCAGTATTTT
-,TRBV27,TRBD1,TRBJ1-5,CASRGRGTGDYQPQHF,TGTGCCAGCAGAGGAAGGGGGACAGGGGACTATCAGCCCCAGCATTTT
once,TRBV30,-,TRBJ1-3,CAWWRSSGNTIYF,TGTGCCTGGTGGCGGAGTAGTGGAAACACCATATATTTT
-,TRBV14,-,TRBJ2-2,CASSLQGSGELFF,TGTGCCAGCAGCCTACAGGGATCGGGGGAGCTGTTTTTT
-,TRBV5-4,TRBD1,TRBJ2-2,CASSLKGAINTGELFF,TGTGCCAGCAGCTTGAAGGGGGCCATTAACACCGGGGAGCTGTTTTTT
-,TRBV5-1,-,TRBJ2-4,CASSPNLAKNIQYF,TGCGCCAGCAGCCCCAACTTAGCCAAAAACATTCAGTACTTC
-,TRBV10-3,TRBD1,TRBJ1-2,CAISDTGQSNYGYTF,TGTGCCATCAGTGATACGGGACAGTCAAACTATGGCTACACCTTC
-,TRBV6-5,TRBD1,TRBJ1-2,CASSSGQGTYGYTF,TGTGCCAGCAGTTCGGGACAGGGAACCTATGGCTACACCTTC